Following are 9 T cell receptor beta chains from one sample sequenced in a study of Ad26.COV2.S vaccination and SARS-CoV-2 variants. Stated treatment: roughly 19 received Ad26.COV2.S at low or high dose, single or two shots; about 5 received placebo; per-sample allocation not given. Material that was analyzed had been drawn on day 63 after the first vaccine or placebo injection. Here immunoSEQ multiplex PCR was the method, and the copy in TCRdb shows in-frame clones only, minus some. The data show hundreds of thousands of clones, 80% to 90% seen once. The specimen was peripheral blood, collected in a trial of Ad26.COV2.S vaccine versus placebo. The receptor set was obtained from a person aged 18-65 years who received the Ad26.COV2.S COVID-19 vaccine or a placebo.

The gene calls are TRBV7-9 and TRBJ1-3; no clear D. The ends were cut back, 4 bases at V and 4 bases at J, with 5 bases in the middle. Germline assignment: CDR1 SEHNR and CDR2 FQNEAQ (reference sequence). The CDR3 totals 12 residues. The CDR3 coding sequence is TGTGCCAGCAGCTCTGAAGGAAACACCATATATTTT. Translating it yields CASSSEGNTIYF.

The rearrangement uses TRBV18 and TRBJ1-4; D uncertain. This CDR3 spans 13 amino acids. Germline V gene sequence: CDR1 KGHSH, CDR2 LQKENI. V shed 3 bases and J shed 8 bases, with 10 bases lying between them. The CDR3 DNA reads TGTGCCAGCTCACCCAAGAACTCGGAAAAACTGTTTTTT. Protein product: CASSPKNSEKLFF.

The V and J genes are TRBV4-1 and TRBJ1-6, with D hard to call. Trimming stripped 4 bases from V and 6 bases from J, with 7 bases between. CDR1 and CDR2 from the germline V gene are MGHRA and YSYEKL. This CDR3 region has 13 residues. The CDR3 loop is CASSREPNSPLHF. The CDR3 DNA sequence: TGCGCCAGCAGCCGAGAACCTAATTCACCCCTCCACTTT.

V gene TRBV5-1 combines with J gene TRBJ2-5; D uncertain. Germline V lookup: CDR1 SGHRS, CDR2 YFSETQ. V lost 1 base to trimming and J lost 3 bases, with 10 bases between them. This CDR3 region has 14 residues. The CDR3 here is CASSLTDLEETQYF. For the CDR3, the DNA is TGCGCCAGCAGCTTGACAGACCTAGAAGAGACCCAGTACTTC.

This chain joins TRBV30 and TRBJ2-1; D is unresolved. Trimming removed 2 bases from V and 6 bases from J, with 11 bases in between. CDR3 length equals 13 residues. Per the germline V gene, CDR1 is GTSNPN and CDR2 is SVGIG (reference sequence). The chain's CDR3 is CAWSRSLVNEQFF. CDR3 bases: TGTGCCTGGAGTCGCAGCCTGGTCAATGAGCAGTTCTTC.

Here the CDR3 DNA reads TGTGCCAGCAGCTTACAGGGGGCGACTGAAGCTTTCTTT. This encodes CASSLQGATEAFF. The chain uses TRBV2 and TRBJ1-1, with 9 nucleotides matching TRBD1. The CDR3 covers 13 residues. Trimming removed 6 bases from V and 5 bases from J; junction bases left unmatched: 4. Germline CDR1 and CDR2: SNHLY and FYNNEI.

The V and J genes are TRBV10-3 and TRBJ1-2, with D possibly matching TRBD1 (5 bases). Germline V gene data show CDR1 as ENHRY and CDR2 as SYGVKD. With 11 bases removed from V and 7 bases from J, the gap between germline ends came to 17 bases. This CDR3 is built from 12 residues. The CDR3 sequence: CAAWDHPSGYTF. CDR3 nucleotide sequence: TGTGCCGCCTGGGACCACCCTAGTGGCTACACCTTC.

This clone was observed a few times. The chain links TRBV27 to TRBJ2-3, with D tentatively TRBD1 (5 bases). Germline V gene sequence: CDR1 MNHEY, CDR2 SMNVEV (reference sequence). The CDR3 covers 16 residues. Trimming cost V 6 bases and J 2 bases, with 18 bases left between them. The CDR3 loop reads CASRPRARGITDTQYF. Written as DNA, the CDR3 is TGTGCCAGCAGGCCTAGGGCTAGGGGAATCACAGATACGCAGTATTTT.

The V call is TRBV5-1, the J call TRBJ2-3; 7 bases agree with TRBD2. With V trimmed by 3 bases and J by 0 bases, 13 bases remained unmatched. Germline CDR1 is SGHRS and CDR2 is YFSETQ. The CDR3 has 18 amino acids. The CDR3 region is CASSSPPGGPPSTDTQYF. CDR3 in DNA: TGCGCCAGCAGCTCGCCCCCGGGGGGACCCCCTAGCACAGATACGCAGTATTTT.